The 21 T cell receptor beta chains given below trace back to one sample, sequenced in a study of ipilimumab plus nivolumab after autologous stem cell transplantation. Clones were read by immunoSEQ multiplex PCR, and TCRdb kept only the in-frame ones, dropping some. This table has under 20,000 clones, roughly 84% appearing once. The sample was PBMCs, taken in a trial of ipilimumab plus nivolumab as post-transplant consolidation. These receptor sequences come from a male donor with diffuse large B-cell lymphoma.

This chain links TRBV5-4 with TRBJ2-3, with 15 bases fitting TRBD2. Trimming took 1 base from V and 2 from J; bases not matched to a gene: 2. Germline-derived CDR1 and CDR2 are SGHNT and YYREEE (reference sequence). This CDR3 is built from 17 residues. CDR3 nucleotides: TGTGCCAGCAGCTTGCGGACTAGCGGGAGGGACACAGATACGCAGTATTTT. Its protein product is CASSLRTSGRDTDTQYF.

This clone was detected only once. The V call is TRBV30, the J call TRBJ2-5; 11 nucleotides match TRBD1. The CDR3 runs 14 residues. V lost 3 bases, J lost 5 bases, and 5 bases stayed unmatched. In germline, CDR1 is GTSNPN, CDR2 SVGIG (reference sequence). The CDR3, as DNA: TGTGCCTGGAGCGCCGGACAGGGGGCTGAGACCCAGTACTTC. It codes for CAWSAGQGAETQYF.

This rearrangement joins TRBV28 to TRBJ1-4, with D tentatively TRBD1 (6 bases). The germline gives CDR1 MDHEN, CDR2 SYDVKM. The V and J ends lost 4 bases and 8 bases respectively, with 23 bases between them. The CDR3 totals 17 residues. The CDR3 DNA follows: TGTGCCAGCAGTTCAGCTACAGCGACAGGAGGGCACGAAAAACTGTTTTTT. This gives the protein CASSSATATGGHEKLFF.

The chain uses TRBV21-1 and TRBJ2-7; no DNA check was done on the table's D call, TRBD2. TRBV21-1 is designated a pseudogene. The CDR3 loop spans 18 amino acids. The CDR3 coding sequence is TGTGCCAGCAGCAAAGGGCTTCGGGAGACTAGCTGCCGGCACGAGCAGTACTTC. Translation gives CASSKGLRETSCRHEQYF.

The chain links TRBV18 to TRBJ2-5; unclear D gene. With 3 bases removed from V and 5 bases from J, the gap between germline ends came to 4 bases. The CDR3 covers 11 residues. Germline V lookup: CDR1 KGHSH, CDR2 LQKENI. CDR3 DNA: TGTGCCAGCTCACCTGCCGAGACCCAGTACTTC. Its translation: CASSPAETQYF.

This clone turned up a few times. The chain couples TRBV2 to TRBJ1-2, with no clear D. CDR3 length: 12 residues. Germline V gene data show CDR1 as SNHLY and CDR2 as FYNNEI. V was clipped by 3 bases and J by 4 bases, with 6 bases between them. For the CDR3, the DNA is TGTGCCAGCAGTGAGTCGGCCTATGGCTACACCTTC. It yields the protein CASSESAYGYTF.

This clone turned up a few times. This same CDR3 is encoded by further DNA sequences in the sample. This sequence joins TRBV2 and TRBJ1-2, with 7 bases aligning to TRBD1. Germline lookup yields CDR1 SNHLY and CDR2 FYNNEI. V lost 7 bases, J lost 2 bases, and 10 bases stayed unmatched. The length of the CDR3 is 15 residues. CDR3 nucleotide sequence: TGTGCCAGCACCCCTCCGGGACAGTTAAACTATGGCTACACCTTC. Protein: CASTPPGQLNYGYTF.

The J gene is TRBJ2-3, the V gene TRBV6-1; 7 bases agree with TRBD1. The V and J ends lost 11 bases and 2 bases, in that order; junction bases with no gene match: 7. Germline CDR1 MNHNS, CDR2 SASEGT. The CDR3 is made up of 13 amino acids. The CDR3 coding sequence is TGTGCCGGAAGACAGGGTTCCACAGATACGCAGTATTTT. Translation: CAGRQGSTDTQYF.

J is TRBJ2-1 and V is TRBV5-6, with 7 positions matching TRBD2. The CDR3 is made up of 14 amino acids. Trimming cost V 2 bases and J 6 bases; bases outside gene matches: 5. Germline CDR1 SGHDT, CDR2 YYEEEE. The CDR3 nucleotides read TGTGCCAGCAGCTTAGTAGCGGGCCTCAATGAGCAGTTCTTC. Translation: CASSLVAGLNEQFF.

The chain recombines TRBV4-1 with TRBJ2-7; 8 bases are a match to TRBD2. The CDR3 spans 17 residues. From germline, CDR1 is MGHRA and CDR2 YSYEKL. With V trimmed by 3 bases and J by 2 bases, 12 bases remained unmatched. The chain's CDR3 is CASSQGRLAGSAYEQYF. CDR3 bases: TGCGCCAGCAGCCAGGGGAGGCTAGCGGGTAGCGCCTACGAGCAGTACTTC.

The chain is built from TRBV7-3 and TRBJ2-1; D is possibly TRBD1 (6 bases). Between the trimmed V and J ends, which lost 3 bases and 10 bases, there was a span of 7 bases. The length of the CDR3 is 11 residues. The germline gives CDR1 SGHTA, CDR2 FQGTGA. The CDR3 nucleotides are TGTGCCAGCAGCTTGGGGACAGAGCAGTTCTTC. Translated: CASSLGTEQFF.

The V and J genes are TRBV6-1 and TRBJ2-7, with 7 bases lining up with TRBD2. Looked up from germline, CDR1 is MNHNS and CDR2 is SASEGT. V shed 6 bases, J shed 3 bases, and the junction held 8 bases outside the gene matches. The length of the CDR3 is 14 residues. The CDR3 spells CASSATPGGYEQYF. The CDR3 nucleotides are TGTGCCAGCAGCGCTACCCCGGGGGGCTACGAGCAGTACTTC.

This clone occurred a few times. The chain links TRBV27 to TRBJ2-3, with unresolved D. The ends were cut back, 4 bases at V and 2 bases at J, with 13 bases in the middle. The CDR3 sequence is 15 residues long. Germline V gene lookup returns CDR1 MNHEY and CDR2 SMNVEV (reference sequence). The CDR3 is CASSSSQGLTDTQYF. The CDR3, as DNA: TGTGCCAGCAGTTCCTCCCAAGGCCTCACAGATACGCAGTATTTT.

This chain joins TRBV11-1 and TRBJ1-2; D gene ambiguous. This CDR3 has 12 amino acids. V lost 5 bases to trimming and J lost 7 bases, with 11 bases between them. CDR1 SGHAT and CDR2 FQDESV come from the germline V gene (reference sequence). CDR3 residues: CASSVPGSGYTF. The DNA for the CDR3 is TGTGCCAGCAGCGTTCCCGGGAGTGGCTACACCTTC. Full variable domain (outside the CDR3, taken from reference TRBV11-1 and TRBJ1-2): EAEVAQSPRYKITEKSQAVAFWCDPISGHATLYWYRQILGQGPELLVQFQDESVVDDSQLPKDRFSAERLKGVDSTLKIQPAELGDSAMYLCASSVPGSGYTFGSGTRLTVV.

The chain joins TRBV27 to TRBJ1-6; 9 bases line up with TRBD1. V shed 6 bases, J shed 5 bases, and the junction held 11 bases outside the gene matches. The CDR3 runs to 17 residues. Per the germline V gene, CDR1 is MNHEY and CDR2 is SMNVEV (reference sequence). CDR3 DNA: TGTGCCAGCAGGAGGCCCGGGACAGGGTATGATAATTCACCCCTCCACTTT. This gives the protein CASRRPGTGYDNSPLHF.

The gene calls are TRBV5-1 and TRBJ2-7, with 13 bases aligning to TRBD2. V shed 4 bases and J 0 bases; nucleotides not matched to a gene: 10. The CDR3 is 18 amino acids. Germline CDR1 is SGHRS and CDR2 is YFSETQ. The CDR3: CASSVTSGGLEDSYEQYF. The CDR3 DNA reads as TGCGCCAGCAGCGTGACTAGCGGGGGGTTAGAGGACTCCTACGAGCAGTACTTC.

The chain carries TRBV30 and TRBJ1-2; D unresolved. Germline CDR1 and CDR2: GTSNPN and SVGIG (reference sequence). The CDR3 length is 13 residues. The V end was cut by 2 bases, the J end by 4 bases, with 11 bases between. CDR3 loop: CAWSTDHTYGYTF. The CDR3 DNA reads as TGTGCCTGGAGTACGGACCACACCTATGGCTACACCTTC.

V gene TRBV5-1 combines with J gene TRBJ2-2, with 8 bases that match TRBD1. In germline, CDR1 is SGHRS, CDR2 YFSETQ. This CDR3 contains 15 residues. J gave up 6 bases and V 4 bases, and 8 bases lay outside the gene matches. The CDR3 reads CASSPRTGSPGELFF. The CDR3, as DNA: TGCGCCAGCAGCCCCAGGACAGGGAGTCCCGGGGAGCTGTTTTTT.

This clone was counted a few times. The chain links TRBV13 to TRBJ2-7, with unresolved D. The CDR3 contains 11 residues. Trimming removed 5 bases at V and 2 bases at J, with 4 bases between. The germline V gene encodes CDR1 PRHDT and CDR2 FYEKMQ (reference sequence). As DNA, the CDR3 is TGTGCCAGCAGCATGACCTACGAGCAGTACTTC. This translates into CASSMTYEQYF.

The chain is built from TRBV4-1 and TRBJ2-1; the match to TRBD2 covers 7 bases. Germline loops: CDR1 MGHRA, CDR2 YSYEKL. The CDR3 is 15 amino acids. V lost 3 bases and J lost 5; bases outside the gene matches: 7. CDR3 nucleotide sequence: TGCGCCAGCAGCCACCCCGGGCTAGCGGACAATGAGCAGTTCTTC. Translation: CASSHPGLADNEQFF.

The J gene is TRBJ2-2, the V gene TRBV7-9, with 9 bases lining up with TRBD2. V dropped 7 bases and J dropped 0; count of bases not matched to a gene: 3. This CDR3 comprises 15 residues. Per the germline V gene, CDR1 is SEHNR and CDR2 is FQNEAQ (reference sequence). CDR3 nucleotides: TGTGCCAGCACCCCTAGCGGGACGAACACCGGGGAGCTGTTTTTT. Protein sequence: CASTPSGTNTGELFF.